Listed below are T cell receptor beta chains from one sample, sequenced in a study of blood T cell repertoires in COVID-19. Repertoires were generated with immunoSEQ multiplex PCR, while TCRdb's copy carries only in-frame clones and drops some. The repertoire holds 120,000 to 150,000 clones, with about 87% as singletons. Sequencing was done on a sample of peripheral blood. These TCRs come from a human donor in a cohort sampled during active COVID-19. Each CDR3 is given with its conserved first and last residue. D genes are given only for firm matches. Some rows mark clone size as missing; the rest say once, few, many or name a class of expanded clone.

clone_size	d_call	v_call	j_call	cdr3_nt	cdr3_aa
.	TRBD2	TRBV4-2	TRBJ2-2	TGTGCCAGCAGGGGACTAGCGGCGAGAGACACCGGGGAGCTGTTTTTT	CASRGLAARDTGELFF
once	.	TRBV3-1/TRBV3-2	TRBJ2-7	TGTGCCAGCAGCCAGTCAGCGGGTCTGTCCTACGAGCAGTACTTC	CASSQSAGLSYEQYF
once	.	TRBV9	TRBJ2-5	TGTGCCAGCAGCGCCGACAACCAAGAGACCCAGTACTTC	CASSADNQETQYF
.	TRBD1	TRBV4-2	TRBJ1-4	TGTGCCAGCAGCCACCCAGACAGGGGCGGCGAAAAACTGTTTTTT	CASSHPDRGGEKLFF
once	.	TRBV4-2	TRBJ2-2	TGTGCCAGCAGCCAAGTAACTAGTGCCACCGGGGAGCTGTTTTTT	CASSQVTSATGELFF
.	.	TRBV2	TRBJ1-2	TGTGCCAGCAGTGAGCTCGGTAACTATGGCTACACCTTC	CASSELGNYGYTF
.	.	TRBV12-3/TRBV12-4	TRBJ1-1	TGTGCCACTAGGAGCGGGAACACTGAAGCTTTCTTT	CATRSGNTEAFF
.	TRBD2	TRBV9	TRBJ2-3	TGTGCCAGCAGCGTGCGGTCCGGGGGACTAGCTAGCACAGATACGCAGTATTTT	CASSVRSGGLASTDTQYF
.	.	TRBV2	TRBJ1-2	TGTGCCAGCAGCGGCTGGGGGGGGAATACGCCTAACTATGGCTACACCTTC	CASSGWGGNTPNYGYTF
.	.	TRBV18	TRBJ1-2	TGTGCCAGCTCACTCTCTTGGAAAAGTCTGGAGGGCTACACCTTC	CASSLSWKSLEGYTF
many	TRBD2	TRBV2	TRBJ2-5	TGTGCCAGCAGTACAGCAAGCGGGGTTGGGGAGACCCAGTACTTC	CASSTASGVGETQYF
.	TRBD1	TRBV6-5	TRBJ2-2	TGTGCCAGCAGTAAGCAGGGGGCGCTTACCGGGGAGCTGTTTTTT	CASSKQGALTGELFF
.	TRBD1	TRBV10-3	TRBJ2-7	TGTGCCATCAGTGACTACAGGGGGCTAGACGAGCAGTACTTC	CAISDYRGLDEQYF
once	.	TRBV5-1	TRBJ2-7	TGCGCCAGCAGCTTCCTTGGACGGGAGCTCCACGAGCAGTACTTC	CASSFLGRELHEQYF
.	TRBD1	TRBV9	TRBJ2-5	TGTGCCAGCAGCGTAGGGGGCCGGGACAGTCAAGAGACCCAGTACTTC	CASSVGGRDSQETQYF
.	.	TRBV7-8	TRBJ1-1	TGTGCCAGCAGCTTAAACTTCCGGGGCACTGAAGCTTTCTTT	CASSLNFRGTEAFF
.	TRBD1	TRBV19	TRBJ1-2	TGTGCCAGTAGTGATTCTATGACGAGGGGGCTTGGCTACACCTTC	CASSDSMTRGLGYTF
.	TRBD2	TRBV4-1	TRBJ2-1	TGCGCCAGCAGCCCGCCGGGGCGACGACTAGCCCCCTACAATGAGCAGTTCTTC	CASSPPGRRLAPYNEQFF
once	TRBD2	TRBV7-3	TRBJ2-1	TGTGCCAGCGGCCTGACTAGCGGGGGGAACAATGAGCAGTTCTTC	CASGLTSGGNNEQFF
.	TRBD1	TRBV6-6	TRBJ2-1	TGTGCCAGCAGTTCGACAGGGGTTGAGCAGTTCTTC	CASSSTGVEQFF
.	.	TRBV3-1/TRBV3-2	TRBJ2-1	TGTGCCAGCAGCCAAGGATCAGGGGTCAATGAGCAGTTCTTC	CASSQGSGVNEQFF
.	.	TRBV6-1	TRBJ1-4	TGTGCCAGCAGTGACAGGGTTGGGGAAAAACTGTTTTTT	CASSDRVGEKLFF
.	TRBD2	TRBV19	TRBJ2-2	TGTGCCAGTAGTATCCCTAGCGGGGGGGCGCGGGAGCTGTTTTTT	CASSIPSGGARELFF
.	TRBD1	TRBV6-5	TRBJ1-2	TGTGCCAGCAGGCAGACAGGGACTAACTATGGCTACACCTTC	CASRQTGTNYGYTF
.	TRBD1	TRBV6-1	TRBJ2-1	TGTGCCAGCAGTGAGAGGACAGGGGGGTCCTACAATGAGCAGTTCTTC	CASSERTGGSYNEQFF
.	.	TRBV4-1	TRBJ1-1	TGCGCCAGCAGCCAAGATCCGATGGACTTTAAAGCTTTCTTT	CASSQDPMDFKAFF
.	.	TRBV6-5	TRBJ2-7	TGTGCCAGCAGACCCAATCCCGGACTGGCATACGAGCAGTACTTC	CASRPNPGLAYEQYF